The 30 T cell receptor beta chains presented below share a single source sample, sequenced in a study of cytomegalovirus exposure and HLA in healthy donors. 60 Vbeta and 13 Jbeta primers were used in PCR. The protocol was immunoSEQ multiplex PCR, while the TCRdb copy is restricted to in-frame clones and leaves out a portion. There are about 160,000 clones in the sample; 68% occur only once, and around 4.3% lies in the top ten. The source material was PBMCs. The receptors derive from a woman under 30 in good health and CMV-seropositive.

The rearrangement joins TRBV5-1 to TRBJ2-5, with 12 bases fitting TRBD1. With 4 bases clipped from V and 5 bases from J, the junction kept 6 bases outside the gene matches. The CDR3 totals 15 residues. Germline V lookup: CDR1 SGHRS, CDR2 YFSETQ. CDR3 sequence reads: CASSGGTGGRETQYF. Written as DNA, the CDR3 is TGCGCCAGCAGCGGAGGGACAGGGGGCCGGGAGACCCAGTACTTC. The full variable domain, in which reference TRBV5-1 and TRBJ2-5 provide the parts outside the CDR3, is KAGVTQTPRYLIKTRGQQVTLSCSPISGHRSVSWYQQTPGQGLQFLFEYFSETQRNKGNFPGRFSGRQFSNSRSEMNVSTLELGDSALYLCASSGGTGGRETQYFGPGTRLLVL.

The genes are TRBV7-6 and TRBJ1-5, with a tentative D call TRBD1 (5 bases). Germline CDR1 reads SGHVS; CDR2 reads FNYEAQ. This CDR3 contains 19 residues. Trimming shortened V by 5 bases and J by 0 bases, and 23 bases separated the two germline ends. CDR3 residues: CASSARAEGKGYSNQPQHF. The CDR3 coding sequence is TGTGCCAGCAGCGCCCGGGCCGAAGGCAAGGGGTATAGCAATCAGCCCCAGCATTTT. Full variable domain (missing parts from reference TRBV7-6 and TRBJ1-5): GAGVSQSPRYKVTKRGQDVALRCDPISGHVSLYWYRQALGQGPEFLTYFNYEAQQDKSGLPNDRFSAERPEGSISTLTIQRTEQRDSAMYRCASSARAEGKGYSNQPQHFGDGTRLSIL.

V is TRBV7-2 and J is TRBJ2-7; perhaps TRBD2 as D (6 bases). CDR1 SGHTA and CDR2 FQGNSA come from the germline V gene. This CDR3 has 13 residues. V lost 2 bases, J lost 6 bases, and 11 bases lay in between. The CDR3 DNA reads as TGTGCCAGCAGCTTACAGCGGGTCTTCGAGCAGTACTTC. It yields the protein CASSLQRVFEQYF.

The V and J genes are TRBV10-2 and TRBJ2-3; the D is unclear. Germline loops: CDR1 WSHSY, CDR2 SAAADI. The V end lost 6 bases, the J end lost 1 base, and 14 bases lay between the germline ends. The CDR3 is 15 residues long. CDR3 sequence (DNA): TGCGCCAGCAGCGTGGGTAGCTCTGGCACAGATACGCAGTATTTT. Its translation: CASSVGSSGTDTQYF.

This chain connects TRBV6-1 to TRBJ2-7; 10 bases are a match to TRBD2. The J call may be in error: the DNA end matches TRBJ2-1 better. The CDR3 contains 14 residues. In germline, CDR1 is MNHNS, CDR2 SASEGT. The CDR3 spells CASWTSGAYNEQFF. Written as DNA, the CDR3 is TGTGCCAGCTGGACTAGCGGCGCCTACAATGAGCAGTTCTTC.

This clone was counted a single time. The chain recombines TRBV5-5 with TRBJ1-2, with D possibly TRBD1 on 6 matching bases. Germline CDR1 and CDR2: SGHKS and YYEKEE (reference sequence). This CDR3 has 14 amino acids. The V gene lost 2 bases and the J gene lost 8 bases, with 16 bases spanning the gap. The CDR3 is CASSLSQGSRGYTF. CDR3 nucleotides: TGTGCCAGCAGCTTATCACAGGGAAGCAGGGGCTACACCTTC.

The chain employs TRBV18 and TRBJ1-5, with TRBD1 matching over 8 bases. Trimming took 4 bases from V and 5 from J; bases not matched to a gene: 4. Germline V gene lookup returns CDR1 KGHSH and CDR2 LQKENI. The CDR3 is 14 residues long. The CDR3 region has the DNA TGTGCCAGCTCACGACAGGGGATCGATCAGCCCCAGCATTTT. Its protein product is CASSRQGIDQPQHF.

This chain links TRBV9 with TRBJ2-5, with D unresolved. V was pared by 5 bases and J by 4 bases, with 12 bases between. CDR3 length: 13 residues. Germline V lookup: CDR1 SGDLS, CDR2 YYNGEE. CDR3 loop: CASSRRVRETQYF. Here the CDR3 DNA reads TGTGCCAGCAGTCGCCGGGTCAGAGAGACCCAGTACTTC.

The chain links TRBV5-1 to TRBJ1-1; D remains ambiguous. This CDR3 region has 14 residues. Per germline, CDR1 SGHRS and CDR2 YFSETQ. V shed 7 bases and J shed 1 base, with 14 bases lying between them. CDR3 loop: CASSGRASNTEAFF. The CDR3, as DNA: TGCGCCAGCTCCGGGAGGGCTTCGAACACTGAAGCTTTCTTT.

The rearrangement uses TRBV5-1 and TRBJ2-7, with 9 nucleotides matching TRBD2. Germline CDR1 reads SGHRS; CDR2 reads YFSETQ. The CDR3 spans 14 residues. V gave up 2 bases and J gave up 5 bases; unmatched junction bases: 5. The CDR3 region is CASSFSGSVDEQYF. Here the CDR3 DNA reads TGCGCCAGCAGCTTTAGCGGGAGTGTCGACGAGCAGTACTTC. Using reference TRBV5-1 and TRBJ2-7 for the parts outside the CDR3, the full variable domain is KAGVTQTPRYLIKTRGQQVTLSCSPISGHRSVSWYQQTPGQGLQFLFEYFSETQRNKGNFPGRFSGRQFSNSRSEMNVSTLELGDSALYLCASSFSGSVDEQYFGPGTRLTVT.

The chain's CDR3 is CASNGQGRDTQYF. CDR3 sequence (DNA): TGTGCCAGCAACGGACAGGGGAGAGATACGCAGTATTTT. The chain is built from TRBV2 and TRBJ2-3, with TRBD1 matching over 9 bases. There are 13 residues in the CDR3. Germline V gives CDR1 SNHLY, CDR2 FYNNEI. J lost 5 bases, V lost 7 bases, and 4 bases had no gene match.

The genes are TRBV18 and TRBJ2-2, with 7 bases fitting TRBD1. The J segment lost 2 bases and the V segment lost 3 bases, leaving 6 bases of the junction unmatched. Looked up from germline, CDR1 is KGHSH and CDR2 is LQKENI. The CDR3 loop spans 16 amino acids. CDR3 protein: CASSPNTGANTGELFF. The CDR3 DNA follows: TGTGCCAGCTCACCCAATACAGGGGCTAACACCGGGGAGCTGTTTTTT.

J is TRBJ2-4 and V is TRBV6-5; no clear D gene. Germline CDR1 reads MNHEY; CDR2 reads SVGAGI. The V end lost 2 bases, the J end lost 3 bases, and 11 bases lay between the germline ends. The CDR3 contains 15 residues. CDR3 protein: CASSYDAASKNIQYF. The CDR3 nucleotides are TGTGCCAGCAGTTACGATGCGGCTAGCAAAAACATTCAGTACTTC.

The chain is built from TRBV14 and TRBJ1-5; D unresolved. Germline V gene sequence: CDR1 SGHDN, CDR2 FVKESK. Trimming pared 7 bases from V and 3 bases from J, leaving 13 bases between. CDR3 length equals 14 residues. This CDR3 reads CASKRTLVNQPQHF. For the CDR3, the DNA is TGTGCCAGCAAGAGAACCCTCGTCAATCAGCCCCAGCATTTT.

CDR3 amino acids: CASSEFLTGDRVSLRGGEQFF. The CDR3 DNA reads TGTGCCAGCAGTGAATTCCTTACGGGTGATCGTGTGTCCTTGCGGGGGGGTGAGCAGTTCTTC. The rearrangement uses TRBV6-1 and TRBJ2-1; 9 bases are a match to TRBD2. The CDR3 has 21 residues. Per germline, CDR1 MNHNS and CDR2 SASEGT. The junction had 26 bases not matched to a gene; V was cut back by 2 bases and J by 9 bases.

This clone has more than one count but fewer than ten. The V gene is TRBV2, the J gene TRBJ2-5, with D perhaps matching TRBD2 (5 bases). Looked up from germline, CDR1 is SNHLY and CDR2 is FYNNEI. V lost 5 bases and J 2 bases, leaving 9 bases between the germline ends. The CDR3 sequence is 13 residues long. In DNA, the CDR3 is TGTGCCAGCAGTACACGGGGACAAGAGACCCAGTACTTC. This translates into CASSTRGQETQYF.

The V and J genes are TRBV6-5 and TRBJ1-1; no clear D. This CDR3 region has 12 residues. CDR1 and CDR2 (germline): MNHEY, SVGAGI. V dropped 2 bases and J dropped 2 bases, with 3 bases sitting between them. The CDR3 DNA is TGTGCCAGCAGTTACCTAAACACTGAAGCTTTCTTT. Translated: CASSYLNTEAFF.

This clone was seen a few times. This chain uses TRBV30 with TRBJ2-3; TRBD2 might be the D (6 bases). CDR1 is GTSNPN, CDR2 SVGIG, per germline (reference sequence). The CDR3 is 14 residues long. The V gene lost 4 bases and the J gene lost 0 bases, with 11 bases spanning the gap. In DNA, the CDR3 is TGTGCCTGGAAGGCGGCGGGGAGCACAGATACGCAGTATTTT. Its protein is CAWKAAGSTDTQYF.

The genes are TRBV4-2 and TRBJ1-5; TRBD1 might be the D (6 bases). The CDR3 extends over 16 amino acids. V lost 0 bases, J lost 6 bases, and 15 bases lay in between. CDR1 is LGHNA and CDR2 is YNFKEQ in the germline V gene. CDR3 residues: CASSQDTGGEAQPQHF. For the CDR3, the DNA is TGTGCCAGCAGCCAAGATACGGGGGGCGAGGCTCAGCCCCAGCATTTT.

In this sample, this clone turned up a few times. The chain is built from TRBV6-1 and TRBJ2-4, with D possibly matching TRBD1 (6 bases). V lost 2 bases to trimming and J lost 0 bases, with 11 bases between them. CDR1 and CDR2 from the germline V gene are MNHNS and SASEGT. The CDR3 covers 16 residues. This CDR3 is CASSEWTALAKNIQYF. The CDR3 coding sequence is TGTGCCAGCAGTGAATGGACAGCCCTAGCCAAAAACATTCAGTACTTC.

The chain has TRBV27 and TRBJ2-1; D call uncertain. Germline assignment: CDR1 MNHEY and CDR2 SMNVEV (reference sequence). V was trimmed by 3 bases and J by 2 bases, leaving 17 bases between them. CDR3 length: 17 amino acids. CDR3 loop: CASSFFLGPAAYNEQFF. The CDR3 region has the DNA TGTGCCAGCAGTTTCTTTCTAGGTCCGGCCGCCTACAATGAGCAGTTCTTC.

The chain links TRBV5-4 to TRBJ2-1; 8 nucleotides line up with TRBD2. CDR1 is SGHNT and CDR2 is YYREEE in the germline V gene (reference sequence). This CDR3 is built from 14 residues. J lost 3 bases, V lost 4 bases, and 3 bases had no gene match. CDR3 residues: CASSQSGGYNEQFF. Written as DNA, the CDR3 is TGTGCCAGCAGCCAAAGCGGGGGCTACAATGAGCAGTTCTTC.

The chain is built from TRBV29-1 and TRBJ1-2; D perhaps matches TRBD1 (5 bases). The CDR3 spans 14 residues. V was pared by 1 base and J by 0 bases, with 9 bases between. CDR1 is SQVTM, CDR2 ANQGSEA, per germline. CDR3 region: CSVEGQTANYGYTF. The CDR3 nucleotides read TGCAGCGTTGAAGGGCAGACAGCTAACTATGGCTACACCTTC.

The chain carries TRBV28 and TRBJ1-3; D call uncertain. Germline V gene data show CDR1 as MDHEN and CDR2 as SYDVKM. CDR3 size: 13 residues. V lost 5 bases to trimming and J lost 0 bases, with 5 bases between them. Here the CDR3 DNA reads TGTGCCAGCAGTACACACTCTGGAAACACCATATATTTT. Encoded protein: CASSTHSGNTIYF.

The chain has TRBV7-2 and TRBJ1-1; D is undetermined. This CDR3 has 14 amino acids. From germline, CDR1 is SGHTA and CDR2 FQGNSA. V dropped 1 base and J dropped 4 bases, with 10 bases sitting between them. The CDR3 DNA is TGTGCCAGCAGCTTAGGTACAGCCCCCACTGAAGCTTTCTTT. Translating it yields CASSLGTAPTEAFF.

The V and J genes are TRBV30 and TRBJ1-2, with D unresolved. The CDR3 is 13 amino acids. Germline V gene sequence: CDR1 GTSNPN, CDR2 SVGIG (reference sequence). Trimming removed 0 bases from V and 5 bases from J, with 10 bases in between. The CDR3 DNA reads TGTGCCTGGAGTGTACTTAATCCATATGGCTACACCTTC. This translates into CAWSVLNPYGYTF.

The chain employs TRBV19 and TRBJ1-3, with 7 positions matching TRBD1. Trimming at V came to 7 bases and at J to 0 bases, leaving 6 bases not matched to a gene. CDR3 length: 15 amino acids. Germline V CDR1 and CDR2: LNHDA, SQIVND (reference sequence). The CDR3 DNA is TGTGCCAGTACTTCTACAGGGGTCTCTGGAAACACCATATATTTT. The encoded protein is CASTSTGVSGNTIYF.

The chain couples TRBV6-5 to TRBJ2-7; tentatively, D is TRBD2 (7 bases). Germline CDR1 MNHEY, CDR2 SVGAGI. V lost 2 bases to trimming and J lost 3 bases, with 14 bases between them. The CDR3 totals 15 residues. The CDR3 nucleotides are TGTGCCAGCAGTTACCGGGGGGCGGCGGTCTACGAGCAGTACTTC. It encodes CASSYRGAAVYEQYF.

CDR3 loop: CALRRSRVNTGELFF. The DNA of the CDR3 is TGTGCCCTACGTCGGAGCAGGGTGAACACCGGGGAGCTGTTTTTT. This sequence joins TRBV5-8 and TRBJ2-2; D is perhaps TRBD1 (5 bases). From germline, CDR1 is SGHTS and CDR2 YDEGEE. The V and J ends lost 10 bases and 1 base respectively, with 17 bases between them. The CDR3 has 15 amino acids.

V is TRBV30 and J is TRBJ2-3, with TRBD2 as a possible D gene (5 bases). The ends were cut back, 3 bases at V and 4 bases at J, with 14 bases in the middle. This CDR3 has 14 amino acids. CDR1 GTSNPN and CDR2 SVGIG come from the germline V gene (reference sequence). CDR3 region: CAWRHSIAPDTQYF. CDR3 coding DNA: TGTGCCTGGAGGCATTCCATAGCGCCAGATACGCAGTATTTT.